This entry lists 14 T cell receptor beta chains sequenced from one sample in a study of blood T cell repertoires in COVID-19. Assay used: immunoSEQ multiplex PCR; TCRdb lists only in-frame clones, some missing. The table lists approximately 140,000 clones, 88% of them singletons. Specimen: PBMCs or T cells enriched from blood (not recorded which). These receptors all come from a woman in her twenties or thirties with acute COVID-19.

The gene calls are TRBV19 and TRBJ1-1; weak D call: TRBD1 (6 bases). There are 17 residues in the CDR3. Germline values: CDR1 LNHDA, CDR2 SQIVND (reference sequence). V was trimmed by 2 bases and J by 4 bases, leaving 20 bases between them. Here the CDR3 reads CASSISGVRDIGTEAFF. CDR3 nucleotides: TGTGCCAGTAGTATATCCGGAGTCAGGGACATAGGCACTGAAGCTTTCTTT.

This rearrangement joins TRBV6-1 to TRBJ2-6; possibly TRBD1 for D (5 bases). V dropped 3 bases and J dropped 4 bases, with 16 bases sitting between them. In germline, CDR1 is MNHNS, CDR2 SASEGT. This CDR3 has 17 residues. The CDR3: CASSEDTRMSGANVLTF. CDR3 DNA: TGTGCCAGCAGTGAGGACACTCGGATGAGCGGGGCCAACGTCCTGACTTTC.

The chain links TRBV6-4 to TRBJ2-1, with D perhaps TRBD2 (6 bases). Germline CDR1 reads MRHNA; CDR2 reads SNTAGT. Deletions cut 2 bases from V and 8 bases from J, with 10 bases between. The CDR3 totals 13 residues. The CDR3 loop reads CASSDLPSDEQFF. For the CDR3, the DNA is TGTGCCAGCAGTGACCTGCCTAGCGATGAGCAGTTCTTC.

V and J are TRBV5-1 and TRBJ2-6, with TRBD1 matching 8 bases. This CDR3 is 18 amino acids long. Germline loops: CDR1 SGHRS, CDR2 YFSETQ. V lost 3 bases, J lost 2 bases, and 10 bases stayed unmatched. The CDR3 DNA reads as TGCGCCAGCAGCTGGCCAGGGGGCGCCCCGGCTGGGGCCAACGTCCTGACTTTC. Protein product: CASSWPGGAPAGANVLTF.

In DNA form, the CDR3 reads TGCAGCGGGAGGAATTCTAACTATGGCTACACCTTC. Translating gives CSGRNSNYGYTF. This chain connects TRBV29-1 to TRBJ1-2; D not resolved. CDR1 is SQVTM, CDR2 ANQGSEA, per germline. V gave up 7 bases and J gave up 0 bases, with 9 bases separating them. The CDR3 is made up of 12 amino acids.

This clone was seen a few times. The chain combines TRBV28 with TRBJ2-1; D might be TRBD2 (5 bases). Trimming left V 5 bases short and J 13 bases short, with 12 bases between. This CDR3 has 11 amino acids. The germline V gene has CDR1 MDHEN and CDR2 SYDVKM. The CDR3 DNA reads TGTGCCAGCAGTACAACTAGGTCCCAGTTCTTC. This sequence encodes CASSTTRSQFF. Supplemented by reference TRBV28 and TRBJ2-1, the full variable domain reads DVKVTQSSRYLVKRTGEKVFLECVQDMDHENMFWYRQDPGLGLRLIYFSYDVKMKEKGDIPEGYSVSREKKERFSLILESASTNQTSMYLCASSTTRSQFFGPGTRLTVL.

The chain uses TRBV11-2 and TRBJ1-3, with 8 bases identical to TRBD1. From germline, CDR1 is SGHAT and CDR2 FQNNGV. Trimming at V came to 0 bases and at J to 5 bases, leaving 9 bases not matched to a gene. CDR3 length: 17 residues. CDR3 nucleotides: TGTGCCAGCAGCTTAGACGACAGACGGACAGGGAGAAACACCATATATTTT. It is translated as CASSLDDRRTGRNTIYF.

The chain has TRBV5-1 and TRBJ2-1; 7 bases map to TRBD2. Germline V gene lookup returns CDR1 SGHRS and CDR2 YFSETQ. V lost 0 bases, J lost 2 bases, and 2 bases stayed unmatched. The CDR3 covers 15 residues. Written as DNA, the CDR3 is TGCGCCAGCAGCTTGGGTGGGGGGGCCTACAATGAGCAGTTCTTC. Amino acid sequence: CASSLGGGAYNEQFF.

DNA for the CDR3: TGCGCCAGCAGCTTGGGGGCCTCAGGGAACACTGAAGCTTTCTTT. This sequence encodes CASSLGASGNTEAFF. The chain joins TRBV5-1 to TRBJ1-1, with D unclear. The germline V gene encodes CDR1 SGHRS and CDR2 YFSETQ. CDR3 length: 15 amino acids. V was clipped by 0 bases and J by 1 base, with 10 bases between them.

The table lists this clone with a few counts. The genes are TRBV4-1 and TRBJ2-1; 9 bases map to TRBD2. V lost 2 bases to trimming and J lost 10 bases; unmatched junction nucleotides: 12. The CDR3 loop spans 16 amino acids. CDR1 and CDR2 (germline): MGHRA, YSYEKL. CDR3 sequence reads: CASSQLSSGRSREQFF. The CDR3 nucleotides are TGCGCCAGCAGCCAACTTAGCAGCGGGAGGTCGCGCGAGCAGTTCTTC.

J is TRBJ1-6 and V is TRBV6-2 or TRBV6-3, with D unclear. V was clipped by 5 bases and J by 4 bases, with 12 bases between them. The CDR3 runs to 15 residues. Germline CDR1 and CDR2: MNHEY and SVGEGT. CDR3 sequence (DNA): TGTGCCAGCAGTAGAAGAACAGCTTATAATTCACCCCTCCACTTT. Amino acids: CASSRRTAYNSPLHF.

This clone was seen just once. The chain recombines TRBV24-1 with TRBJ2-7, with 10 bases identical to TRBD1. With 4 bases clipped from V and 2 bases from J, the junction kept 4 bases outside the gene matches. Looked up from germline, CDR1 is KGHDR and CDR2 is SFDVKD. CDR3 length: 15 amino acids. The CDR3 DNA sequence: TGTGCCACCAGTGAAGGGACAGGGGTTCCCTACGAGCAGTACTTC. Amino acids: CATSEGTGVPYEQYF.

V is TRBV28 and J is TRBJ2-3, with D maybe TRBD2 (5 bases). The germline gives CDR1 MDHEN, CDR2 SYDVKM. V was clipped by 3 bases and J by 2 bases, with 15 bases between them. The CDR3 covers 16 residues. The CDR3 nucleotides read TGTGCCAGCAGTTTGGGTCTAAGCGGAGACACAGATACGCAGTATTTT. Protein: CASSLGLSGDTDTQYF. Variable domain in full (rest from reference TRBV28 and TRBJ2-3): DVKVTQSSRYLVKRTGEKVFLECVQDMDHENMFWYRQDPGLGLRLIYFSYDVKMKEKGDIPEGYSVSREKKERFSLILESASTNQTSMYLCASSLGLSGDTDTQYFGPGTRLTVL.

This CDR3 reads CASSSHYGQNSWDYGYTF. The CDR3 region has the DNA TGTGCCAGCAGCTCGCACTACGGACAGAACTCTTGGGACTATGGCTACACCTTC. This chain connects TRBV7-9 to TRBJ1-2, with D maybe TRBD1 (6 bases). The CDR3 is 18 amino acids. In germline, CDR1 is SEHNR, CDR2 FQNEAQ (reference sequence). V lost 4 bases and J 3 bases, leaving 24 bases between the germline ends.